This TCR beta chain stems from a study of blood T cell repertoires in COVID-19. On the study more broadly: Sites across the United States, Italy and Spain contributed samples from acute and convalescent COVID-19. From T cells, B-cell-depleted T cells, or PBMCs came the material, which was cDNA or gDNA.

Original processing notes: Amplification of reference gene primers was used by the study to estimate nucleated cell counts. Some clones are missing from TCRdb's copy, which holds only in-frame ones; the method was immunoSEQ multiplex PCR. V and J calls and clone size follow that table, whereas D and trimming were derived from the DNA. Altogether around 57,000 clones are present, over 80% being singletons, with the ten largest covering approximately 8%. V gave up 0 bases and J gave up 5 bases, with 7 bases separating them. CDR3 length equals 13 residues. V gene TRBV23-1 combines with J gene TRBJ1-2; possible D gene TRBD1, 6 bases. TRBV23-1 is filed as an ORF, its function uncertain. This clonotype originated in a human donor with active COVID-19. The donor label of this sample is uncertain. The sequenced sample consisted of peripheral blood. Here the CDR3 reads CASSQSGGYGYTF. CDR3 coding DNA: TGCGCCAGCAGTCAATCAGGGGGATATGGCTACACCTTC.